This is a list of T cell receptor beta chains from one sample in a study of PD-1 blockade in classical Hodgkin lymphoma. TCRdb's table, derived via immunoSEQ multiplex PCR, lists solely in-frame clones and lacks some. The top ten hold around 34% of the sample, which has roughly 8,200 clones, roughly 87% seen once. Sequences were derived from peripheral blood mononuclear cells (PBMCs), sampled before the fourth cycle of nivolumab. These receptors all come from a human donor with classical Hodgkin lymphoma. The CDR3 runs from the conserved cysteine through the conserved F or W. Each record gives: clone size, V gene, J gene, D gene, CDR3 protein, CDR3 DNA. The D gene is left open where the match is weak. Expanded clones are given a class, and other clones once, few, many or no size at all.

clone_size: NA
v_call: TRBV28
j_call: TRBJ1-1
d_call: NA
cdr3_aa: CASSPRDNTEAFF
cdr3_nt: TGTGCCAGCAGCCCAAGGGACAACACTGAAGCTTTCTTT

clone_size: NA
v_call: TRBV29-1
j_call: TRBJ2-2
d_call: NA
cdr3_aa: CSVDPGNTGELFF
cdr3_nt: TGCAGCGTTGACCCAGGGAACACCGGGGAGCTGTTTTTT

clone_size: NA
v_call: TRBV7-6
j_call: TRBJ1-2
d_call: NA
cdr3_aa: CASSYSLSRKTYGYTF
cdr3_nt: TGTGCCAGCAGCTATTCATTATCTCGAAAGACCTATGGCTACACCTTC

clone_size: NA
v_call: TRBV7-2
j_call: TRBJ2-4
d_call: NA
cdr3_aa: CASSLDYRNIQYF
cdr3_nt: TGTGCCAGCAGCTTAGATTACCGAAACATTCAGTACTTC

clone_size: NA
v_call: TRBV6-5
j_call: TRBJ2-7
d_call: TRBD1
cdr3_aa: CASRTDRAIRYEQYF
cdr3_nt: TGTGCCAGCAGAACAGACAGGGCCATCCGCTACGAGCAGTACTTC

clone_size: NA
v_call: TRBV10-2
j_call: TRBJ2-3
d_call: NA
cdr3_aa: CASSETLRTGVLDTQYF
cdr3_nt: TGCGCCAGCAGTGAGACTCTAAGAACGGGAGTTTTAGATACGCAGTATTTT

clone_size: NA
v_call: TRBV10-3
j_call: TRBJ2-5
d_call: TRBD2
cdr3_aa: CAISPRGGNQETQYF
cdr3_nt: TGTGCCATCAGCCCCCGGGGAGGGAACCAAGAGACCCAGTACTTC

clone_size: NA
v_call: TRBV6-5
j_call: TRBJ2-1
d_call: TRBD2
cdr3_aa: CASSYGWTSGSNEQFF
cdr3_nt: TGTGCCAGCAGTTACGGATGGACTAGCGGGAGCAATGAGCAGTTCTTC

clone_size: once
v_call: TRBV5-1
j_call: TRBJ2-1
d_call: TRBD2
cdr3_aa: CASSLGLLGLAGVREQFF
cdr3_nt: TGCGCCAGCAGCTTGGGCCTATTGGGACTAGCGGGAGTTCGGGAGCAGTTCTTC

clone_size: NA
v_call: TRBV4-3
j_call: TRBJ2-7
d_call: TRBD2
cdr3_aa: CASSRLGTSGTDEQYF
cdr3_nt: TGCGCCAGCAGCCGGCTGGGGACTAGCGGGACGGACGAGCAGTACTTC

clone_size: NA
v_call: TRBV5-8
j_call: TRBJ1-4
d_call: NA
cdr3_aa: CASSPRGLDEKLFF
cdr3_nt: TGTGCCAGCAGCCCCAGGGGTTTAGATGAAAAACTGTTTTTT

clone_size: NA
v_call: TRBV15
j_call: TRBJ2-3
d_call: NA
cdr3_aa: CATRISAQYF
cdr3_nt: TGTGCCACCAGGATCTCGGCGCAGTATTTT

clone_size: once
v_call: TRBV7-9
j_call: TRBJ2-7
d_call: TRBD2
cdr3_aa: CASSLGPSGKIVSYEQYF
cdr3_nt: TGTGCCAGCAGCTTAGGGCCTAGCGGGAAAATTGTCTCCTACGAGCAGTACTTC

clone_size: NA
v_call: TRBV9
j_call: TRBJ2-7
d_call: NA
cdr3_aa: CASSVGQGFILDEQYF
cdr3_nt: TGTGCCAGCAGCGTAGGGCAGGGTTTTATCCTAGACGAGCAGTACTTC

clone_size: NA
v_call: TRBV4-3
j_call: TRBJ2-1
d_call: NA
cdr3_aa: CASSQDLLLAGTPRFF
cdr3_nt: TGCGCCAGCAGCCAAGATCTCCTACTCGCCGGGACTCCCCGATTCTTC

clone_size: NA
v_call: TRBV4-2
j_call: TRBJ2-1
d_call: TRBD2
cdr3_aa: CASSQDMTSGGRSNYNEQFF
cdr3_nt: TGTGCCAGCAGCCAAGATATGACTAGCGGAGGCCGGAGCAATTACAATGAGCAGTTCTTC

clone_size: once
v_call: TRBV5-1
j_call: TRBJ2-7
d_call: NA
cdr3_aa: CASRTEQLYEQYF
cdr3_nt: TGCGCCAGCAGGACCGAACAGCTATACGAGCAGTACTTC

clone_size: NA
v_call: TRBV7-3
j_call: TRBJ2-7
d_call: TRBD1
cdr3_aa: CASSLGTGGPYEQYF
cdr3_nt: TGTGCCAGCAGCTTAGGGACAGGGGGCCCCTACGAGCAGTACTTC

clone_size: NA
v_call: TRBV19
j_call: TRBJ2-2
d_call: NA
cdr3_aa: CASSIDPRPAGPGELFF
cdr3_nt: TGTGCCAGTAGTATAGATCCCCGGCCCGCAGGGCCCGGGGAGCTGTTTTTT

clone_size: NA
v_call: TRBV10-3
j_call: TRBJ2-1
d_call: NA
cdr3_aa: CAISPGRSPRSSYNEQFF
cdr3_nt: TGTGCCATCAGTCCCGGGAGATCCCCAAGGAGCTCCTACAATGAGCAGTTCTTC

clone_size: once
v_call: TRBV19
j_call: TRBJ1-5
d_call: NA
cdr3_aa: CASSIRGADSSNQPQHF
cdr3_nt: TGTGCCAGTAGTATCCGAGGGGCCGACTCTAGCAATCAGCCCCAGCATTTT

clone_size: once
v_call: TRBV19
j_call: TRBJ2-3
d_call: NA
cdr3_aa: CASSIGGRGLTDTQYF
cdr3_nt: TGTGCCAGTAGTATTGGAGGAAGGGGACTCACAGATACGCAGTATTTT

clone_size: NA
v_call: TRBV9
j_call: TRBJ1-4
d_call: NA
cdr3_aa: CASSPTGTDNEKLFF
cdr3_nt: TGTGCCAGCAGCCCCACGGGGACTGATAATGAAAAACTGTTTTTT

clone_size: NA
v_call: TRBV30
j_call: TRBJ1-2
d_call: NA
cdr3_aa: CAWSVPMGYGYTF
cdr3_nt: TGTGCCTGGAGTGTACCAATGGGCTATGGCTACACCTTC

clone_size: NA
v_call: TRBV30
j_call: TRBJ2-7
d_call: NA
cdr3_aa: CAFERVGRTYEQYF
cdr3_nt: TGTGCCTTCGAACGGGTTGGCAGAACCTACGAGCAGTACTTC

clone_size: NA
v_call: TRBV29-1
j_call: TRBJ2-5
d_call: NA
cdr3_aa: CSVGGVLQETQYF
cdr3_nt: TGCAGCGTTGGGGGGGTCCTCCAAGAGACCCAGTACTTC

clone_size: NA
v_call: TRBV14
j_call: TRBJ1-1
d_call: NA
cdr3_aa: CASSQGQGRNTEAFF
cdr3_nt: TGTGCCAGCAGCCAAGGCCAGGGTCGGAACACTGAAGCTTTCTTT

clone_size: NA
v_call: TRBV11-2
j_call: TRBJ2-5
d_call: TRBD2
cdr3_aa: CASSPPTSIETQYF
cdr3_nt: TGTGCCAGCAGCCCTCCGACTAGCATAGAGACCCAGTACTTC

clone_size: NA
v_call: TRBV7-9
j_call: TRBJ2-3
d_call: TRBD2
cdr3_aa: CASRDGRIDDTQYF
cdr3_nt: TGTGCCAGCAGGGACGGGAGGATCGATGATACGCAGTATTTT

clone_size: hyperexpanded
v_call: TRBV7-9
j_call: TRBJ2-1
d_call: NA
cdr3_aa: CASSGPKGGNEQFF
cdr3_nt: TGTGCCAGCAGCGGGCCCAAAGGGGGTAATGAGCAGTTCTTC

clone_size: NA
v_call: TRBV25-1
j_call: TRBJ2-5
d_call: NA
cdr3_aa: CASSVGLGETQYF
cdr3_nt: TGTGCCAGCAGTGTCGGACTGGGGGAGACCCAGTACTTC

clone_size: NA
v_call: TRBV6-1
j_call: TRBJ1-5
d_call: TRBD1
cdr3_aa: CASSGEVRDRVYFQPQHF
cdr3_nt: TGTGCCAGCAGTGGCGAGGTACGGGACAGGGTTTATTTTCAGCCCCAGCATTTT

clone_size: medium-sized
v_call: TRBV7-8
j_call: TRBJ2-7
d_call: NA
cdr3_aa: CASSSGSYPSYEQYF
cdr3_nt: TGTGCCAGCAGTTCGGGATCCTACCCCTCCTACGAGCAGTACTTC

clone_size: NA
v_call: TRBV28
j_call: TRBJ2-5
d_call: TRBD2
cdr3_aa: CAAGGWETQYF
cdr3_nt: TGTGCCGCGGGGGGATGGGAGACCCAGTACTTC

clone_size: NA
v_call: TRBV7-6
j_call: TRBJ2-3
d_call: TRBD2
cdr3_aa: CASSFLPDGTSGTDTQYF
cdr3_nt: TGTGCCAGCAGCTTCCTCCCAGACGGGACTAGCGGGACAGATACGCAGTATTTT

clone_size: NA
v_call: TRBV5-1
j_call: TRBJ2-1
d_call: NA
cdr3_aa: CASSLGHAVDEQFF
cdr3_nt: TGCGCCAGCAGCTTGGGGCACGCGGTCGATGAGCAGTTCTTC

clone_size: NA
v_call: TRBV6-5
j_call: TRBJ2-7
d_call: TRBD1
cdr3_aa: CASSAGTGAYEQYF
cdr3_nt: TGTGCCAGCAGTGCCGGGACAGGGGCCTACGAGCAGTACTTC

clone_size: once
v_call: TRBV4-1
j_call: TRBJ2-3
d_call: TRBD2
cdr3_aa: CASSPGGPWDTQYF
cdr3_nt: TGCGCCAGCAGCCCGGGAGGGCCATGGGATACGCAGTATTTT

clone_size: NA
v_call: TRBV2
j_call: TRBJ2-7
d_call: NA
cdr3_aa: CANSEARGDEQYF
cdr3_nt: TGTGCCAACAGTGAAGCGCGAGGGGACGAGCAGTACTTC

clone_size: NA
v_call: TRBV6-1
j_call: TRBJ2-2
d_call: NA
cdr3_aa: CASSEATGNTGELFF
cdr3_nt: TGTGCCAGCAGTGAAGCGACAGGGAACACCGGGGAGCTGTTTTTT

clone_size: NA
v_call: TRBV7-8
j_call: TRBJ2-7
d_call: TRBD1
cdr3_aa: CASSLGQKYEQYF
cdr3_nt: TGTGCCAGCAGCCTGGGACAGAAATACGAGCAGTACTTC

clone_size: NA
v_call: TRBV19
j_call: TRBJ1-5
d_call: NA
cdr3_aa: CASSINNSNQPQHF
cdr3_nt: TGTGCCAGTAGTATTAACAATAGCAATCAGCCCCAGCATTTT

clone_size: NA
v_call: TRBV19
j_call: TRBJ2-1
d_call: NA
cdr3_aa: CASSIDRGGQFF
cdr3_nt: TGTGCCAGTAGTATAGACAGGGGCGGGCAGTTCTTC

clone_size: NA
v_call: TRBV2
j_call: TRBJ1-4
d_call: NA
cdr3_aa: CASSLSTGTNEKLFF
cdr3_nt: TGTGCCAGCAGTCTCTCTACAGGGACTAATGAAAAACTGTTTTTT

clone_size: NA
v_call: TRBV11-2
j_call: TRBJ2-4
d_call: NA
cdr3_aa: CASSTPDRLAKNIQYF
cdr3_nt: TGTGCCAGCAGCACACCAGACAGACTAGCCAAAAACATTCAGTACTTC

clone_size: NA
v_call: TRBV5-4
j_call: TRBJ2-3
d_call: TRBD1
cdr3_aa: CASSLAGTGSDTQYF
cdr3_nt: TGTGCCAGCAGCCTTGCCGGGACAGGGTCCGATACGCAGTATTTT

clone_size: NA
v_call: TRBV5-8
j_call: TRBJ2-1
d_call: TRBD2
cdr3_aa: CASSLVTSGGYNEQFF
cdr3_nt: TGTGCCAGCAGCTTGGTGACTAGCGGGGGATACAATGAGCAGTTCTTC

clone_size: few
v_call: TRBV21-1
j_call: TRBJ1-5
d_call: NA
cdr3_aa: CASSVLNQPQHF
cdr3_nt: TGTGCCAGCTCGGTCCTCAATCAGCCCCAGCATTTT

clone_size: NA
v_call: TRBV19
j_call: TRBJ1-2
d_call: TRBD1
cdr3_aa: CASSQGTGGFYGYTF
cdr3_nt: TGTGCCAGTAGTCAAGGGACAGGGGGATTCTATGGCTACACCTTC

clone_size: few
v_call: TRBV6-6
j_call: TRBJ2-7
d_call: NA
cdr3_aa: CASSSPALLSYEQYF
cdr3_nt: TGTGCCAGCAGTTCCCCAGCGCTCCTCTCCTACGAGCAGTACTTC

clone_size: NA
v_call: TRBV28
j_call: TRBJ2-7
d_call: NA
cdr3_aa: CASSFPPWAEYEQYF
cdr3_nt: TGTGCCAGCAGTTTCCCCCCCTGGGCAGAATACGAGCAGTACTTC

clone_size: NA
v_call: TRBV4-2
j_call: TRBJ1-3
d_call: NA
cdr3_aa: CASSQADSGNTIYF
cdr3_nt: TGTGCCAGCAGCCAGGCGGACAGTGGAAACACCATATATTTT

clone_size: NA
v_call: TRBV7-9
j_call: TRBJ2-1
d_call: TRBD2
cdr3_aa: CASSHLAGRGGNEQFF
cdr3_nt: TGTGCCAGCAGCCATTTAGCGGGAAGGGGAGGCAATGAGCAGTTCTTC

clone_size: NA
v_call: TRBV11-2
j_call: TRBJ2-7
d_call: NA
cdr3_aa: CASSLGSGEQYF
cdr3_nt: TGTGCCAGCAGCTTAGGTTCGGGCGAGCAGTACTTC

clone_size: NA
v_call: TRBV10-1
j_call: TRBJ2-7
d_call: TRBD2
cdr3_aa: CASSASALAGSYEQYF
cdr3_nt: TGCGCCAGCAGTGCTTCAGCCCTAGCGGGCTCCTACGAGCAGTACTTC

clone_size: NA
v_call: TRBV6-1
j_call: TRBJ2-7
d_call: NA
cdr3_aa: CASSDQGRYEQYF
cdr3_nt: TGTGCCAGCAGTGACCAGGGTAGATACGAGCAGTACTTC